Below are 29 T cell receptor beta chains sequenced from a single sample in a study of siplizumab effects on memory and regulatory T cells. Cells from the mixed lymphocyte reaction underwent coculture for less than seven days at 37 degrees C. Their specific antigens are unknown. TCRdb's copy holds only in-frame clones and misses some; the assay was immunoSEQ multiplex PCR. The sample has nearly 20,000 clones; about 40% are singletons. What was sequenced was CFSE-low (dividing) CD4+ T cells sorted from an allogeneic mixed lymphocyte reaction. These receptors were collected from a human donor in good health; the cells came from an allogeneic mixed lymphocyte reaction. Some clones in this sample may be carry-over from other donors' samples.

This chain uses TRBV19 with TRBJ2-7, with 15 bases lining up with TRBD2. The CDR3 runs 14 residues. V gave up 5 bases and J gave up 6 bases; unmatched junction bases: 2. Germline assignment: CDR1 LNHDA and CDR2 SQIVND (reference sequence). The CDR3 sequence: CASSAGLAGGEQYF. The CDR3 region has the DNA TGTGCCAGTAGTGCGGGACTAGCGGGAGGCGAGCAGTACTTC.

This clone was picked up many times. V and J are TRBV11-2 and TRBJ2-5; D unresolved. With 1 base removed from V and 4 bases from J, the gap between germline ends came to 1 base. Germline CDR1 SGHAT, CDR2 FQNNGV. This CDR3 is built from 11 residues. The CDR3 DNA follows: TGTGCCAGCAGCTTAGTAGAGACCCAGTACTTC. It specifies CASSLVETQYF.

The gene calls are TRBV11-2 and TRBJ2-1; 8 bases are shared with TRBD1. V shed 5 bases, J shed 5 bases, and the junction held 5 bases outside the gene matches. The germline V gene has CDR1 SGHAT and CDR2 FQNNGV. This CDR3 has 14 amino acids. CDR3 coding DNA: TGTGCCAGCAGCACACAGGGGGGAAACAATGAGCAGTTCTTC. This translates into CASSTQGGNNEQFF.

The gene calls are TRBV11-2 and TRBJ2-3, with D uncertain. The ends were cut back, 1 base at V and 3 bases at J, with 11 bases in the middle. The CDR3 runs to 15 residues. Per germline, CDR1 SGHAT and CDR2 FQNNGV. CDR3 nucleotides: TGTGCCAGCAGCTTAGCCGCCCATAGGACAGATACGCAGTATTTT. This encodes CASSLAAHRTDTQYF.

This clone was counted between two and nine times. The same CDR3 can be traced to other DNA sequences in this sample. The genes are TRBV5-1 and TRBJ2-6; no reliable D call. The CDR3 totals 15 residues. V was shortened by 4 bases and J by 5 bases, with 13 bases between the two germline ends. The germline gives CDR1 SGHRS, CDR2 YFSETQ. For the CDR3, the DNA is TGCGCCAGCAGCGCGACCGACCCACGGGCCAACGTCCTGACTTTC. It yields the protein CASSATDPRANVLTF.

This chain joins TRBV6-5 and TRBJ2-7, with no clear D. The CDR3 covers 11 residues. From germline, CDR1 is MNHEY and CDR2 SVGAGI. The ends were cut back, 2 bases at V and 8 bases at J, with 7 bases in the middle. Written as DNA, the CDR3 is TGTGCCAGCAGTTACCTCGGGCAGCAGTACTTC. Its protein product is CASSYLGQQYF.

The rearrangement uses TRBV6-6 and TRBJ2-5; D is ambiguous. This CDR3 spans 15 amino acids. V was clipped by 0 bases and J by 0 bases, with 8 bases between them. CDR1 is MNHNY, CDR2 SVGAGI, per germline (reference sequence). The chain's CDR3 is CASSYSRVDQETQYF. The CDR3, as DNA: TGTGCCAGCAGTTACTCGAGAGTGGACCAAGAGACCCAGTACTTC.

The chain couples TRBV10-2 to TRBJ2-7; D unresolved. CDR3 size: 14 residues. Per germline, CDR1 WSHSY and CDR2 SAAADI. Trimming shortened V by 7 bases and J by 2 bases, and 15 bases separated the two germline ends. CDR3 DNA sequence: TGCGCCAGCAAGTACCACACTGCCCCCTACGAGCAGTACTTC. Translation: CASKYHTAPYEQYF.

CDR3 sequence: CSVVEGNYGYTF. CDR3 bases: TGCAGCGTTGTAGAGGGGAACTATGGCTACACCTTC. V and J are TRBV29-1 and TRBJ1-2; D may be TRBD1 (5 bases). This CDR3 comprises 12 residues. Germline V CDR1 and CDR2: SQVTM, ANQGSEA. Deletions cut 4 bases from V and 2 bases from J, with 8 bases between.

The chain has TRBV7-3 and TRBJ2-2, with D hard to call. Germline CDR1 reads SGHTA; CDR2 reads FQGTGA. There are 14 residues in the CDR3. The V end was cut by 5 bases, the J end by 4 bases, with 11 bases between. CDR3 protein: CASSPGTITGELFF. The CDR3 bases are TGTGCCAGCAGCCCGGGCACTATCACCGGGGAGCTGTTTTTT.

This clone was counted many times. The chain couples TRBV6-6 to TRBJ2-7; D possibly corresponds to TRBD2 (6 bases). Germline CDR1 and CDR2: MNHNY and SVGAGI (reference sequence). The germline V and J ends were trimmed by 7 bases and 2 bases, with 15 bases remaining between them. The CDR3 spans 14 residues. The CDR3 reads CASTRGLPTYEQYF. The CDR3 nucleotides read TGTGCCAGCACCCGAGGACTACCAACCTACGAGCAGTACTTC.

The chain joins TRBV6-1 to TRBJ1-5; D is undetermined. The CDR3 totals 15 residues. CDR1 and CDR2 (germline): MNHNS, SASEGT. The V end was cut by 6 bases, the J end by 1 base, with 13 bases between. The CDR3 nucleotides read TGTGCCAGCAGGTTTGTTATCCCCAGCAATCAGCCCCAGCATTTT. Translating gives CASRFVIPSNQPQHF.

The chain couples TRBV18 to TRBJ2-7; D gene unclear. The CDR3 runs 13 residues. Between the trimmed V and J ends, which lost 4 bases and 3 bases, there was a span of 10 bases. Germline V gives CDR1 KGHSH, CDR2 LQKENI. In DNA form, the CDR3 reads TGTGCCAGCTCACTCTCCGCTGTCTACGAGCAGTACTTC. Amino acid sequence: CASSLSAVYEQYF.

There are a few counts of this clone. CDR3 nucleotides: TGTGCCACCAGCAGAGATATGAGCGGGGGGGGCATAAATGAGCAGTTCTTC. Translated, it gives CATSRDMSGGGINEQFF. This chain links TRBV15 with TRBJ2-1; 10 bases map to TRBD2. Trimming took 0 bases from V and 7 from J; bases not matched to a gene: 9. The CDR3 totals 17 residues. The germline gives CDR1 LNHNV, CDR2 YYDKDF (reference sequence).

V gene TRBV4-1 combines with J gene TRBJ1-4; 7 positions match TRBD1. CDR1 and CDR2 from the germline V gene are MGHRA and YSYEKL. The CDR3 totals 16 residues. V was clipped by 1 base and J by 3 bases; unmatched bases: 5. CDR3 region: CASSQGQGTPNEKLFF. CDR3 DNA: TGCGCCAGCAGCCAAGGACAGGGAACTCCTAATGAAAAACTGTTTTTT.

This chain links TRBV5-4 with TRBJ2-7; D not certain. The germline CDR1 and CDR2 sequences are SGHNT and YYREEE (reference sequence). The CDR3 runs to 14 residues. Deletions cut 3 bases from V and 2 bases from J, with 12 bases between. The CDR3 sequence: CASSSLRQTYEQYF. The CDR3 nucleotides read TGTGCCAGCAGCTCGCTGAGACAAACCTACGAGCAGTACTTC.

The V and J genes are TRBV6-1 and TRBJ2-6; tentatively, D is TRBD1 or TRBD2 (5 bases each). V lost 6 bases and J 2 bases, leaving 11 bases between the germline ends. Germline lookup yields CDR1 MNHNS and CDR2 SASEGT. The CDR3 totals 15 residues. DNA of the CDR3: TGTGCCAGCAGGTTCCGGGACGCTGGGGCCAACGTCCTGACTTTC. Its translation is CASRFRDAGANVLTF.

The chain's CDR3 is CASSLLWNTEAFF. The CDR3 DNA reads TGTGCCAGCAGCCTACTTTGGAACACTGAAGCTTTCTTT. V and J are TRBV11-3 and TRBJ1-1; D gene ambiguous. CDR1 and CDR2 from the germline V gene are SGHNT and YENEEA. This CDR3 has 13 amino acids. V lost 5 bases and J lost 1, with 8 bases in between.

This clone has a handful of counts. This chain connects TRBV6-5 to TRBJ1-2; no definite D call. V shed 6 bases and J shed 2 bases, with 13 bases lying between them. The CDR3 length is 14 residues. Germline V gives CDR1 MNHEY, CDR2 SVGAGI. The CDR3 spells CASSALRRNYGYTF. The CDR3 DNA sequence: TGTGCCAGCAGCGCCCTGCGGCGGAACTATGGCTACACCTTC.

The chain uses TRBV10-2 and TRBJ1-3, with D tentatively TRBD1 (5 bases). The CDR3 consists of 15 residues. V lost 7 bases and J lost 2, with 15 bases in between. CDR1 and CDR2 (germline): WSHSY, SAAADI. This CDR3 is CASTFYSGPGNTIYF. The CDR3 DNA reads TGCGCCAGCACTTTTTACTCAGGGCCTGGAAACACCATATATTTT.

The genes are TRBV6-5 and TRBJ1-2, with 7 bases that match TRBD1. The J segment lost 8 bases and the V segment lost 7 bases, leaving 13 bases of the junction unmatched. The germline gives CDR1 MNHEY, CDR2 SVGAGI. The CDR3 totals 14 residues. The CDR3 protein is CASTLTGVELGYTF. CDR3 sequence (DNA): TGTGCCAGCACCCTAACAGGGGTGGAATTAGGCTACACCTTC.

The chain joins TRBV4-2 to TRBJ2-5, with D uncertain. V was cut by 0 bases and J by 5 bases, with 7 bases left in between. CDR1 and CDR2 (germline): LGHNA, YNFKEQ. CDR3 size: 13 residues. The CDR3 here is CASSQDRSETQYF. CDR3 bases: TGTGCCAGCAGCCAAGATCGGTCCGAGACCCAGTACTTC.

The table lists this clone with a count of one. The rearrangement uses TRBV7-3 and TRBJ2-3; TRBD2 matches at 9 bases. Germline trimming cut 2 bases from V and 0 bases from J; bases unmatched to any gene: 9. Germline V gives CDR1 SGHTA, CDR2 FQGTGA. This CDR3 contains 18 residues. This CDR3 is CASSLLSGGPFSTDTQYF. The CDR3 DNA reads as TGTGCCAGCAGCTTACTTAGCGGGGGCCCTTTTAGCACAGATACGCAGTATTTT.

This clone was counted a few times. The gene calls are TRBV7-3 and TRBJ1-1; no clear D gene. Trimming removed 5 bases from V and 0 bases from J, with 7 bases in between. Germline V gene lookup returns CDR1 SGHTA and CDR2 FQGTGA. This CDR3 comprises 13 residues. CDR3 protein: CASSLTVNTEAFF. The CDR3 DNA is TGTGCCAGCAGCCTGACGGTGAACACTGAAGCTTTCTTT.

This clone appeared a few times. The gene calls are TRBV27 and TRBJ2-2; TRBD2 agrees at 11 bases. Germline CDR1 MNHEY, CDR2 SMNVEV (reference sequence). This CDR3 is built from 17 residues. The V and J ends lost 5 bases and 6 bases, in that order; junction bases with no gene match: 11. CDR3 in amino acids: CASSPTPLAGVPGELFF. The CDR3 coding sequence is TGTGCCAGCAGTCCTACCCCACTAGCGGGAGTCCCCGGGGAGCTGTTTTTT.

With respect to this clone: A clone one base away is much larger, so this may be a read error. The sample contains more than one DNA sequence encoding this CDR3. The J gene is TRBJ1-2, the V gene TRBV6-5; D is uncertain. There are 15 residues in the CDR3. Germline CDR1 reads MNHEY; CDR2 reads SVGAGI. The germline V and J ends were trimmed by 3 bases and 4 bases, with 15 bases remaining between them. CDR3 DNA sequence: TGTGCCAGCAGTTATTCCCGGGCTATGGGCTATGGCTACACCTTC. Protein sequence: CASSYSRAMGYGYTF.

This rearrangement joins TRBV28 to TRBJ1-1; possible D gene TRBD1, 6 bases. The V gene lost 5 bases and the J gene lost 9 bases, with 13 bases spanning the gap. The CDR3 covers 12 residues. The germline V gene has CDR1 MDHEN and CDR2 SYDVKM. CDR3 sequence (DNA): TGTGCCAGCAGTCCAACCAGGGGAAAAGCTTTCTTT. It yields the protein CASSPTRGKAFF. Drawing the rest from reference TRBV28 and TRBJ1-1, the complete variable domain is DVKVTQSSRYLVKRTGEKVFLECVQDMDHENMFWYRQDPGLGLRLIYFSYDVKMKEKGDIPEGYSVSREKKERFSLILESASTNQTSMYLCASSPTRGKAFFGQGTRLTVV.

The chain carries TRBV5-1 and TRBJ1-5; D gene unclear. The CDR3 is made up of 14 amino acids. Between the trimmed V and J ends, which lost 1 base and 8 bases, there was a span of 13 bases. Germline V gene sequence: CDR1 SGHRS, CDR2 YFSETQ. The CDR3 loop reads CASSLQAGREPQHF. The CDR3 DNA reads TGCGCCAGCAGCTTGCAGGCAGGAAGGGAGCCCCAGCATTTT.

This clone was detected a few times. The chain combines TRBV19 with TRBJ2-7, with D uncertain. Trimming shortened V by 3 bases and J by 6 bases, and 15 bases separated the two germline ends. The germline V gene encodes CDR1 LNHDA and CDR2 SQIVND (reference sequence). The CDR3 extends over 14 amino acids. The CDR3, as DNA: TGTGCCAGTAGTATCCCCCCCCCGGGCGGCGAGCAGTACTTC. It is translated as CASSIPPPGGEQYF.